The rows below give T cell receptor beta chains drawn from one sample of a study of T cell changes during pregnancy in multiple sclerosis. Clones were sequenced by immunoSEQ multiplex PCR, and TCRdb holds only the in-frame ones, with some missing. The table lists tens of thousands of clones, approximately 91% of them singletons. Sequencing was performed on peripheral blood, taken in the third trimester of pregnancy. The receptors stem from a female donor with multiple sclerosis, enrolled in a pregnancy study. The CDR3 runs from the conserved cysteine through the conserved F or W. Each record gives: CDR3 DNA, CDR3 protein, J gene, V gene, D gene, clone size. D genes are given only for firm matches. Clone size is stated in some rows and not others, as once, few, many or a class when expanded.

CDR3nt: TGCGCCAGCAGCTCTCGGCGGGGGGCGTCCTACGAGCAGTACTTC
CDR3aa: CASSSRRGASYEQYF
j_gene: TRBJ2-7
v_gene: TRBV5-1
d_gene: TRBD2
abundance: -

CDR3nt: TGTGCCAGCAGTCTCCGACGGGACAGCAGTGAAAAACTGTTTTTT
CDR3aa: CASSLRRDSSEKLFF
j_gene: TRBJ1-4
v_gene: TRBV2
d_gene: TRBD1
abundance: -

CDR3nt: TGTGCCAGCAAAATTGACAGGAGCTCCTACGAGCAGTACTTC
CDR3aa: CASKIDRSSYEQYF
j_gene: TRBJ2-7
v_gene: TRBV2
d_gene: -
abundance: -

CDR3nt: TGTGCCAGCAGTGTGACTAGCGGGGGGCAAGAGACCCAGTACTTC
CDR3aa: CASSVTSGGQETQYF
j_gene: TRBJ2-5
v_gene: TRBV2
d_gene: TRBD2
abundance: once

CDR3nt: TGTGCCAGCAGTTGGACAGGGGAGAACACTGAAGCTTTCTTT
CDR3aa: CASSWTGENTEAFF
j_gene: TRBJ1-1
v_gene: TRBV6-5
d_gene: TRBD1
abundance: -

CDR3nt: TGCGCCAGCCGACGACAGGGGCAGGGTGAAGCTTTCTTT
CDR3aa: CASRRQGQGEAFF
j_gene: TRBJ1-1
v_gene: TRBV5-1
d_gene: TRBD1
abundance: -

CDR3nt: TGTGCCAGCAGGGAACGTCCCACCCCGGGCCTAAAAAAGCGGGATACGCAGTATTTT
CDR3aa: CASRERPTPGLKKRDTQYF
j_gene: TRBJ2-3
v_gene: TRBV2
d_gene: -
abundance: -

CDR3nt: TGTGCCAGTAGCCCAATCTGGGGGGGCGACATTCAGTACTTC
CDR3aa: CASSPIWGGDIQYF
j_gene: TRBJ2-4
v_gene: TRBV19
d_gene: -
abundance: -

CDR3nt: TGTGCCAGCAGCTCCGAGTGGGGGGAGGACTATGGCTACACCTTC
CDR3aa: CASSSEWGEDYGYTF
j_gene: TRBJ1-2
v_gene: TRBV7-2
d_gene: -
abundance: once

CDR3nt: TGTGCCAGCAGCACAGGGACAGGTTCCTACAATGAGCAGTTCTTC
CDR3aa: CASSTGTGSYNEQFF
j_gene: TRBJ2-1
v_gene: TRBV9
d_gene: TRBD1
abundance: -

CDR3nt: TGCGCCAGCAGTGAATCTTCTTCACCCCTCCACTTT
CDR3aa: CASSESSSPLHF
j_gene: TRBJ1-6
v_gene: TRBV10-1
d_gene: -
abundance: few

CDR3nt: TGCGCCAGCAAGGGACAGGGGGCCGGAGAGACCCAGTACTTC
CDR3aa: CASKGQGAGETQYF
j_gene: TRBJ2-5
v_gene: TRBV5-1
d_gene: TRBD1
abundance: -

CDR3nt: TGTGCCAGCAGCTCCTCCCGGGACAGGGCTACTTACGGTGAGCAGTTCTTC
CDR3aa: CASSSSRDRATYGEQFF
j_gene: TRBJ2-1
v_gene: TRBV7-9
d_gene: TRBD1
abundance: once

CDR3nt: TGCGCCAGCAGCTTGGTGATCGGGATCGCTGAAGCTTTCTTT
CDR3aa: CASSLVIGIAEAFF
j_gene: TRBJ1-1
v_gene: TRBV5-1
d_gene: -
abundance: -